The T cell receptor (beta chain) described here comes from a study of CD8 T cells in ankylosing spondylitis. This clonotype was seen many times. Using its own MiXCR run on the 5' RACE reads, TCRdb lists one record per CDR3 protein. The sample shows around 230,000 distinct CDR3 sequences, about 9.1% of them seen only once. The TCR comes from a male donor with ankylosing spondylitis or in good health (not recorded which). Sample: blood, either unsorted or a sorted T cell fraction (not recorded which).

CDR3 DNA: TGCAGTGCTAGGGAAACAGGGACCTATAATTCACCCCTCCACTTT. Translated: CSARETGTYNSPLHF. The rearrangement links TRBV20-1 to TRBJ1-6; D possibly corresponds to TRBD1 (6 bases). The ends were cut back, 3 bases at V and 2 bases at J, with 11 bases in the middle. Germline CDR1 reads DFQATT; CDR2 reads SNEGSKA (reference sequence). The CDR3 loop spans 15 amino acids.